The rows below give T cell receptor beta chains drawn from one sample of a study of identical twins. TCRdb reprocessed the 5' RACE reads with MiXCR, giving one entry per CDR3 protein. This sample has 500,000 to 600,000 distinct CDR3 sequences, with 20% to 25% found just once. The same data also went into a second study, on T cells expressing NK-cell markers.

Sequencing input: CD4+ T cells sorted from blood. These receptors originate from a woman between 18 and 29 years old in good health. The CDR3 runs from the conserved cysteine through the conserved F or W. Fields, in order: D gene, V gene, J gene, clone size, CDR3 protein, CDR3 DNA. The D gene is left open where the match is weak. Expanded clones are given a class, and other clones once, few, many or no size at all.

d_call: -
v_call: TRBV20-1
j_call: TRBJ2-5
clone_size: few
cdr3_aa: CSALVPWHYQETQYF
cdr3_nt: TGCAGTGCTCTCGTTCCCTGGCACTACCAAGAGACCCAGTACTTC

d_call: TRBD2
v_call: TRBV5-1
j_call: TRBJ2-3
clone_size: -
cdr3_aa: CASSSTSGYTDTQYF
cdr3_nt: TGCGCCAGCAGCTCGACTAGCGGCTACACAGATACGCAGTATTTT

d_call: -
v_call: TRBV10-3
j_call: TRBJ2-6
clone_size: -
cdr3_aa: CAILTGNSGANVLTF
cdr3_nt: TGTGCCATCCTCACGGGAAACTCTGGGGCCAACGTCCTGACTTTC

d_call: TRBD1
v_call: TRBV7-7
j_call: TRBJ2-5
clone_size: -
cdr3_aa: CASSLSPATGEETQYF
cdr3_nt: TGTGCCAGCAGCTTAAGTCCCGCGACAGGGGAAGAGACCCAGTACTTC

d_call: -
v_call: TRBV5-6
j_call: TRBJ2-7
clone_size: -
cdr3_aa: CASSLDPNSNYEQYF
cdr3_nt: TGTGCCAGCAGCTTGGACCCAAACAGCAATTACGAGCAGTACTTC

d_call: -
v_call: TRBV7-8
j_call: TRBJ2-7
clone_size: few
cdr3_aa: CASSLDFRGSYEQYF
cdr3_nt: TGTGCCAGCAGCTTAGATTTCCGGGGCTCCTACGAGCAGTACTTC

d_call: TRBD1
v_call: TRBV20-1
j_call: TRBJ1-1
clone_size: few
cdr3_aa: CSAGWTGGTEAFF
cdr3_nt: TGCAGTGCTGGATGGACAGGGGGCACTGAAGCTTTCTTT

d_call: -
v_call: TRBV5-1
j_call: TRBJ2-1
clone_size: -
cdr3_aa: CASSLVVGYNEQFF
cdr3_nt: TGCGCCAGCAGCTTGGTGGTGGGCTACAATGAGCAGTTCTTC

d_call: -
v_call: TRBV20-1
j_call: TRBJ1-1
clone_size: -
cdr3_aa: CSAKGTLNTEAFF
cdr3_nt: TGCAGTGCGAAAGGGACTTTGAACACTGAAGCTTTCTTT

d_call: -
v_call: TRBV5-1
j_call: TRBJ2-2
clone_size: -
cdr3_aa: CASSLELGYTGELFF
cdr3_nt: TGCGCCAGCAGCTTGGAGTTGGGGTACACCGGGGAGCTGTTTTTT

d_call: -
v_call: TRBV20-1
j_call: TRBJ2-1
clone_size: -
cdr3_aa: CSASYHEQFF
cdr3_nt: TGCAGTGCCTCCTACCATGAGCAGTTCTTC

d_call: TRBD2
v_call: TRBV5-6
j_call: TRBJ2-1
clone_size: -
cdr3_aa: CASSQGTSAYNEQFF
cdr3_nt: TGTGCCAGCAGCCAGGGAACTAGCGCCTACAATGAGCAGTTCTTC

d_call: -
v_call: TRBV29-1
j_call: TRBJ2-3
clone_size: -
cdr3_aa: CSVRGAAGGTDTQYF
cdr3_nt: TGCAGCGTTAGAGGGGCGGCAGGTGGCACAGATACGCAGTATTTT

d_call: TRBD1
v_call: TRBV6-5
j_call: TRBJ2-4
clone_size: few
cdr3_aa: CASSYSKQGSNIQYF
cdr3_nt: TGTGCCAGCAGTTACTCGAAACAGGGGTCGAACATTCAGTACTTC

d_call: -
v_call: TRBV7-9
j_call: TRBJ2-7
clone_size: once
cdr3_aa: CASSLWSGGEQYF
cdr3_nt: TGTGCCAGCAGCCTCTGGTCCGGGGGCGAGCAGTACTTC

d_call: TRBD2
v_call: TRBV24-1
j_call: TRBJ2-1
clone_size: many
cdr3_aa: CATSDRSTSGRLNEQFF
cdr3_nt: TGTGCCACCAGTGATCGCTCGACTAGCGGGAGGCTCAATGAGCAGTTCTTC

d_call: -
v_call: TRBV27
j_call: TRBJ1-4
clone_size: -
cdr3_aa: CASSLGLHEKLFF
cdr3_nt: TGTGCCAGCAGTTTAGGGCTGCATGAAAAACTGTTTTTT

d_call: -
v_call: TRBV13
j_call: TRBJ2-1
clone_size: -
cdr3_aa: CASSLGRRDLPYGEQFF
cdr3_nt: TGTGCCAGCAGCTTAGGCAGGCGGGACTTGCCTTACGGTGAGCAGTTCTTC

d_call: -
v_call: TRBV20-1
j_call: TRBJ1-1
clone_size: once
cdr3_aa: CSARDWGRENTEAFF
cdr3_nt: TGCAGTGCTAGAGATTGGGGAAGGGAGAACACTGAAGCTTTCTTT

d_call: -
v_call: TRBV29-1
j_call: TRBJ2-7
clone_size: -
cdr3_aa: CSVATAPIYEQYF
cdr3_nt: TGCAGCGTTGCTACAGCCCCCATCTACGAGCAGTACTTC

d_call: -
v_call: TRBV10-3
j_call: TRBJ1-2
clone_size: -
cdr3_aa: CAISKQGANYGYTF
cdr3_nt: TGTGCCATCAGTAAACAGGGAGCTAACTATGGCTACACCTTC

d_call: -
v_call: TRBV7-2
j_call: TRBJ2-1
clone_size: few
cdr3_aa: CASSSTGFGVDEQFF
cdr3_nt: TGTGCCAGCAGCTCGACAGGATTCGGTGTTGATGAGCAGTTCTTC